The present entry profiles one TCR beta chain with its context. The data stem from a study of T cell changes during pregnancy in multiple sclerosis. Clones were read by immunoSEQ multiplex PCR, and TCRdb kept only the in-frame ones, dropping some. The sample lists fewer than 70,000 clones; roughly 92% were seen once. This CDR3 is built from 16 residues. J lost 5 bases, V lost 1 base, and 7 bases had no gene match. Germline CDR1 and CDR2: LGHNA and YNFKEQ. This clonotype was obtained from a female donor in good health, enrolled as a control in a pregnancy study. The sequences come from CD8+ T cells from peripheral blood mononuclear cells, collected in the third trimester of pregnancy. This sequence joins TRBV4-2 and TRBJ2-2; 7 nucleotides agree with TRBD2. DNA of the CDR3: TGTGCCAGCAGCCAAGGCAATAGCGGGCCTACCGGGGAGCTGTTTTTT. Its translation: CASSQGNSGPTGELFF.